This record covers a single T cell receptor (beta chain). This entry comes from a study of blood T cell repertoires in COVID-19. On the study more broadly: Spain, Italy and the United States supplied samples that represented acute and convalescent COVID-19. T cells, B-cell-depleted T cells, or PBMCs provided the cDNA or gDNA that served as material.

Per germline, CDR1 SEHNR and CDR2 FQNEAQ (reference sequence). V dropped 2 bases and J dropped 2 bases, with 21 bases sitting between them. The CDR3 consists of 18 residues. Seattle enrolled patients during active infection and tracked them longitudinally. Authors' data handling: The authors estimated nucleated cell counts from reference gene primer amplification. Sequencing was performed with immunoSEQ multiplex PCR; in TCRdb, only in-frame clones are kept and a portion is missing. D and trimming come from the DNA, and the V and J calls and clone size come from that table. The data hold some 150,000 clones, with about 86% observed a single time.

The specimen was peripheral blood. The receptor comes from a woman in her sixties or seventies with COVID-19, enrolled during active disease. The V call is TRBV7-9, the J call TRBJ1-1; possibly TRBD1 for D (6 bases). As DNA, the CDR3 is TGTGCCAGCAGCTTACAAGGCCAATGGGGACAAGTTAACACTGAAGCTTTCTTT. It translates to CASSLQGQWGQVNTEAFF.